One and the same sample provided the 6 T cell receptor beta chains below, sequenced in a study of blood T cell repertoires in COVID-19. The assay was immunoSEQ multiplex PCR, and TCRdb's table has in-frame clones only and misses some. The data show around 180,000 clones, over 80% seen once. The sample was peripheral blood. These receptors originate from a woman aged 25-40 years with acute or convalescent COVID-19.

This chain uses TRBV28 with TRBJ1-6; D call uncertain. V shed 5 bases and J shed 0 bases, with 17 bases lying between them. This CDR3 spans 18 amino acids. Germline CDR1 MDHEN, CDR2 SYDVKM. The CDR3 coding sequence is TGTGCCAGCAGTCCCTCCTACGGACTGGGCTCCTATAATTCACCCCTCCACTTT. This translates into CASSPSYGLGSYNSPLHF.

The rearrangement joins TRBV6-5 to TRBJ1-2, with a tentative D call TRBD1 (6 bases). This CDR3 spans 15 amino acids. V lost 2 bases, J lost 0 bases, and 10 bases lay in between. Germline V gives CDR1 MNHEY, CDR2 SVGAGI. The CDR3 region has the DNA TGTGCCAGCAGTTACAACGGACAGACTAACTATGGCTACACCTTC. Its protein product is CASSYNGQTNYGYTF.

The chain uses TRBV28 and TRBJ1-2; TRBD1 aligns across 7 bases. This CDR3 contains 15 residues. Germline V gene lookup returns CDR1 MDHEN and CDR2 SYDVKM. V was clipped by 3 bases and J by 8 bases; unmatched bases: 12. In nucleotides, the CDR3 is TGTGCCAGCAGTTTTCTATTTCAGGGGGGCAGAGGCTACACCTTC. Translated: CASSFLFQGGRGYTF.

The CDR3 sequence is CASSLDRKAGANVLTF. In DNA, the CDR3 is TGTGCCAGCAGCTTGGACAGGAAAGCTGGGGCCAACGTCCTGACTTTC. This chain connects TRBV5-8 to TRBJ2-6; possible D gene TRBD1, 5 bases. With 0 bases removed from V and 2 bases from J, the gap between germline ends came to 9 bases. Germline CDR1 SGHTS, CDR2 YDEGEE. This CDR3 has 16 amino acids.

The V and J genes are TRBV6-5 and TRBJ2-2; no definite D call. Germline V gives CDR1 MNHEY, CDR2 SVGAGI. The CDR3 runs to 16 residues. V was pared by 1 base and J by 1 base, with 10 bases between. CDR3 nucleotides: TGTGCCAGCAGTTACTTCGGCACAGAGAACACCGGGGAGCTGTTTTTT. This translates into CASSYFGTENTGELFF.

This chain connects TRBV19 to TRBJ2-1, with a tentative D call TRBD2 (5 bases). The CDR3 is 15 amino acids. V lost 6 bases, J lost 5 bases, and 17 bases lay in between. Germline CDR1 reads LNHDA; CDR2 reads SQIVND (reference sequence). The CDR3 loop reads CASRNDPAGNNEQFF. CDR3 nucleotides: TGTGCCAGTAGAAACGACCCCGCGGGCAACAATGAGCAGTTCTTC.